Sequencing of this TCR beta chain was carried out in a study of regulatory T cells in long-lasting Graves disease. Broader study findings: Public clonotype sharing was higher in persistent than newly diagnosed patients. Persistent disease samples used TRBV28, TRBJ1-2 and TRBJ2-5 preferentially.

With regard to this clonotype: Its antigen remains unidentified.

Trimming took off 0 bases at V and 4 bases at J, with 12 bases between the two ends. Germline-derived CDR1 and CDR2 are MGHRA and YSYEKL. The CDR3 length is 15 residues. Researchers made TCR beta libraries by using iRepertoire HTBI primers and running Arm-PCR on CDR3 regions. Per the original data handling: Samples collectively showed 62 TRBV and about 15 TRBJ segments. TCRdb called the multiplex PCR reads again in MiXCR, with one record for every CDR3 protein. The V and J calls were determined by TCRdb, not by the authors. The data show 400,000 to 500,000 distinct CDR3 sequences, approximately 22% seen once. Time point reported: persistent/refractory GD, antithyroid drugs over 5 years with positive TRAb. Generation of the TCR library employed RNA extracted from PBMCs. Recruitment took place at an endocrinology department in Xi'an, China.

The source is a female donor with Graves disease. The sequencing here drew on peripheral blood mononuclear cells (PBMCs), taken when the disease was refractory, from a patient treated with antithyroid drugs. This rearrangement joins TRBV4-1 to TRBJ1-1, with D tentatively TRBD1 (6 bases). In DNA form, the CDR3 reads TGCGCCAGCAGCCAAGATGGCAGGGGAGGCACTGAAGCTTTCTTT. Translated, it gives CASSQDGRGGTEAFF.